Below, 9 T cell receptor beta chains from the same sample are listed, as sequenced in a study of T cell changes during pregnancy in multiple sclerosis. The assay was immunoSEQ multiplex PCR, and TCRdb's table has in-frame clones only and misses some. The profile shows approximately 100,000 clones, 90% to 95% of them singletons. This sample comprised peripheral blood, obtained in the third trimester of pregnancy. The receptors come from a female donor with multiple sclerosis, enrolled in a pregnancy study.

The chain joins TRBV5-6 to TRBJ2-5, with 11 nucleotides matching TRBD2. V gave up 3 bases and J gave up 2 bases; unmatched junction bases: 15. Per germline, CDR1 SGHDT and CDR2 YYEEEE. CDR3 length: 19 residues. The CDR3 bases are TGTGCCAGCAGCTGGGACGGGACAGTCGGACTAGCGGGTCAAGAGACCCAGTACTTC. Translating it yields CASSWDGTVGLAGQETQYF.

The J gene is TRBJ1-4, the V gene TRBV15, with D perhaps matching TRBD1 (6 bases). Looked up from germline, CDR1 is LNHNV and CDR2 is YYDKDF (reference sequence). V gave up 3 bases and J gave up 4 bases, with 12 bases separating them. The CDR3 runs to 15 residues. The CDR3 loop reads CATSSDGQLNEKLFF. DNA for the CDR3: TGTGCCACCAGCAGCGACGGACAGCTTAATGAAAAACTGTTTTTT. Using reference TRBV15 and TRBJ1-4 for the parts outside the CDR3, the full variable domain is DAMVIQNPRYQVTQFGKPVTLSCSQTLNHNVMYWYQQKSSQAPKLLFHYYDKDFNNEADTPDNFQSRRPNTSFCFLDIRSPGLGDTAMYLCATSSDGQLNEKLFFGSGTQLSVL.

This chain uses TRBV5-6 with TRBJ1-5; 7 positions match TRBD1. This CDR3 is built from 16 residues. CDR1 and CDR2 (germline): SGHDT, YYEEEE. With V trimmed by 1 base and J by 5 bases, 9 bases remained unmatched. CDR3 residues: CASSLFYRQGDQPQHF. Written as DNA, the CDR3 is TGTGCCAGCAGCTTGTTCTATAGACAGGGCGATCAGCCCCAGCATTTT.

V is TRBV11-2 and J is TRBJ2-7, with a tentative D call TRBD2 (6 bases). Germline V gene lookup returns CDR1 SGHAT and CDR2 FQNNGV. The CDR3 spans 15 residues. V was cut by 1 base and J by 3 bases, with 13 bases left in between. CDR3 sequence (DNA): TGTGCCAGCAGCTTAGGAGCGGGCCCCTTCTACGAGCAGTACTTC. It translates to CASSLGAGPFYEQYF.

This chain uses TRBV9 with TRBJ2-6, with 7 nucleotides matching TRBD1. The CDR3 totals 15 residues. The germline gives CDR1 SGDLS, CDR2 YYNGEE. J lost 3 bases, V lost 3 bases, and 3 bases had no gene match. The CDR3 DNA reads as TGTGCCAGCAGCGGTACAGGGGTTGGGGCCAACGTCCTGACTTTC. Translation: CASSGTGVGANVLTF. The whole variable domain, remainder taken from reference TRBV9 and TRBJ2-6, is DSGVTQTPKHLITATGQRVTLRCSPRSGDLSVYWYQQSLDQGLQFLIQYYNGEERAKGNILERFSAQQFPDLHSELNLSSLELGDSALYFCASSGTGVGANVLTFGAGSRLTVL.

The J gene is TRBJ1-5, the V gene TRBV2; TRBD1 aligns across 9 bases. The germline V gene encodes CDR1 SNHLY and CDR2 FYNNEI. This CDR3 comprises 14 residues. Losses at the gene ends were 6 bases for V and 4 bases for J; bases not matched to a gene: 4. The CDR3 DNA sequence: TGTGCCAGCAGGCCCGGGACAGGGAATCAGCCCCAGCATTTT. Translated, it gives CASRPGTGNQPQHF.

The V and J genes are TRBV13 and TRBJ1-1; a weak D match, TRBD1 (6 bases). The CDR3 consists of 14 residues. Germline-derived CDR1 and CDR2 are PRHDT and FYEKMQ (reference sequence). The V end was cut by 1 base, the J end by 1 base, with 7 bases between. For the CDR3, the DNA is TGTGCCAGCAGCTTAGCGACAGGGAACACTGAAGCTTTCTTT. Its protein is CASSLATGNTEAFF.

In DNA form, the CDR3 reads TGTGCCAGCAGCTCGCCCCAGGGAGCGGGAGGGCCTCCTAGCACAGATACGCAGTATTTT. Protein sequence: CASSSPQGAGGPPSTDTQYF. The chain recombines TRBV7-8 with TRBJ2-3, with 10 nucleotides matching TRBD2. Germline V gene lookup returns CDR1 SGHVS and CDR2 FQNEAQ. This CDR3 comprises 20 residues. The junction had 16 bases not matched to a gene; V was cut back by 4 bases and J by 0 bases.

The chain links TRBV6-5 to TRBJ1-1; possible D gene TRBD1, 5 bases. The CDR3 is 15 amino acids. The V gene lost 2 bases and the J gene lost 1 base, with 11 bases spanning the gap. In germline, CDR1 is MNHEY, CDR2 SVGAGI. In nucleotides, the CDR3 is TGTGCCAGCAGTTACCTCCCCCAGGGGAACACTGAAGCTTTCTTT. This encodes CASSYLPQGNTEAFF.